The source of this TCR beta chain is a study of cytomegalovirus exposure and HLA in healthy donors. Findings of the study overall: Immune exposure data for these donors was limited to CMV serostatus.

The primer mix had 60 Vbeta and 13 Jbeta primers. Sequenced by immunoSEQ multiplex PCR; TCRdb stores in-frame clones only, minus some. This sample has 100,000 to 150,000 clones, with over 80% found just once. The CDR3 spans 13 residues. CDR1 is MRHNA and CDR2 is SNTAGT in the germline V gene. Trimming took 6 bases from V and 2 from J, leaving 9 bases between them. On this clone: Antigen: not known.

This chain uses TRBV6-4 with TRBJ2-3; D is perhaps TRBD2 (5 bases). Sequences were obtained from PBMCs. The source is a man aged 18 to 29 in good health and CMV-seropositive. The CDR3 here is CASRAGNTDTQYF. The CDR3 region has the DNA TGTGCCAGCAGGGCGGGCAACACAGATACGCAGTATTTT.